A selection of T cell receptor beta chains follows, all from one sample in a study of shared clonotypes between healthy human individuals. TCRdb's copy holds only in-frame clones and misses some; the assay was immunoSEQ multiplex PCR. The table has about 1 million clones, approximately 72% seen once. Sequencing was carried out using memory CD4+ T cells sorted from blood. All receptors come from a man between 18 and 35 years old in good health. Both conserved end residues are part of each CDR3. The order of the fields is V gene, CDR3 protein.

V gene: TRBV14; CDR3 protein: CASSQDELSGTKNIQYF
V gene: TRBV7-2; CDR3 protein: CASSLEGSSEQFF
V gene: TRBV7-2; CDR3 protein: CASSSARGYTF
V gene: TRBV11-2; CDR3 protein: CASRPRAEGSNEKLFF
V gene: TRBV4-1; CDR3 protein: CASSQEVNAGVYGYTF
V gene: TRBV6-4; CDR3 protein: CASSVDGENTEAFF
V gene: TRBV30; CDR3 protein: CAWSVQGRSYEQYF
V gene: TRBV18; CDR3 protein: CASSSTRLTGQDQPQHF
V gene: TRBV10-2; CDR3 protein: CASSESLGLAGYGEQFF
V gene: TRBV19; CDR3 protein: CASSMSGQQPQHF
V gene: TRBV4-3; CDR3 protein: CASSQWREGNEQYF
V gene: TRBV29-1; CDR3 protein: CSVSFGIMNTEAFF
V gene: TRBV5-6; CDR3 protein: CASSGRGTITDNEQFF
V gene: TRBV18; CDR3 protein: CASSSGQGIYGYTF
V gene: TRBV5-1; CDR3 protein: CASSTGGSDEKLFF
V gene: TRBV4-1; CDR3 protein: CASSQASGQGSYEQYF
V gene: TRBV18; CDR3 protein: CASSLGQYQPQHF
V gene: TRBV23-1; CDR3 protein: CASSQSFSIWKNYEQYF
V gene: TRBV18; CDR3 protein: CASSPPNSGQGAGELFF
V gene: TRBV27; CDR3 protein: CASSLIRLAGEYEQYF